Following are 31 T cell receptor beta chains from one sample sequenced in a study of technical replicates of blood from a handful of donors (dated by TCRdb to 2016 to 2017). Library creation used the immunoSEQ multiplex PCR assay. TCRdb carries this immuneACCESS record with in-frame sequences only. Its versions omit some clonotypes, under half of them owing to an unresolved V gene in the studies checked, with the rest unexplained. Here the sample has roughly 80,000 clones; under 96% occur a single time. 0.37% of the sample lies in the top ten. Input material: T cells isolated from PBMCs. The source of these receptors is a human donor in good health.

This chain uses TRBV27 with TRBJ2-3; D unclear. The germline CDR1 and CDR2 sequences are MNHEY and SMNVEV (reference sequence). CDR3 length equals 13 residues. Trimming took 2 bases from V and 3 from J, leaving 6 bases between them. The CDR3 coding sequence is TGTGCCAGCAGTTTAGTCCTAACAGATACGCAGTATTTT. Translated: CASSLVLTDTQYF.

J is TRBJ1-5 and V is TRBV28, with D maybe TRBD1 (5 bases). Per germline, CDR1 MDHEN and CDR2 SYDVKM. This CDR3 has 15 amino acids. V lost 6 bases, J lost 4 bases, and 16 bases lay in between. The DNA for the CDR3 is TGTGCCAGCAGACAACCAGGGCTCGGGAATCAGCCCCAGCATTTT. It is translated as CASRQPGLGNQPQHF.

DNA for the CDR3: TGTGCCTGGAGTACGGGACATTTCTATGGCTACACCTTC. It specifies CAWSTGHFYGYTF. The chain joins TRBV30 to TRBJ1-2, with D possibly TRBD1 on 6 matching bases. The germline gives CDR1 GTSNPN, CDR2 SVGIG (reference sequence). V was trimmed by 2 bases and J by 4 bases, leaving 11 bases between them. The CDR3 is made up of 13 amino acids.

This chain uses TRBV29-1 with TRBJ2-1, with a possible D match to TRBD2 (5 bases). The V end lost 6 bases, the J end lost 5 bases, and 14 bases lay between the germline ends. The CDR3 length is 13 residues. The V gene's germline CDR1 is SQVTM and CDR2 ANQGSEA. The CDR3 reads CSVYPTRDNEQFF. The CDR3 coding sequence is TGCAGCGTCTATCCAACTAGGGACAATGAGCAGTTCTTC.

This rearrangement joins TRBV5-1 to TRBJ1-2; no clear D gene. CDR3 length: 13 residues. The V gene lost 0 bases and the J gene lost 6 bases, with 9 bases spanning the gap. Germline loops: CDR1 SGHRS, CDR2 YFSETQ. DNA for the CDR3: TGCGCCAGCAGCTTGGCAGGAATTCATGGCTACACCTTC. Translated: CASSLAGIHGYTF.

This sequence joins TRBV27 and TRBJ2-3, with 8 bases aligning to TRBD2. The length of the CDR3 is 15 residues. Germline V gene lookup returns CDR1 MNHEY and CDR2 SMNVEV (reference sequence). Unmatched junction bases numbered 4, after V lost 5 bases and J lost 0 bases. The CDR3 DNA follows: TGTGCCAGCAGTATAGCGGGATATAGCACAGATACGCAGTATTTT. Its protein is CASSIAGYSTDTQYF.

The gene calls are TRBV6-5 and TRBJ2-7; tentatively, D is TRBD2 (6 bases). The CDR3 is 14 residues long. Germline loops: CDR1 MNHEY, CDR2 SVGAGI. V lost 5 bases to trimming and J lost 0 bases, with 11 bases between them. The CDR3 coding sequence is TGTGCCAGCAGTGACGGGGGAGACTCCTACGAGCAGTACTTC. Its translation: CASSDGGDSYEQYF.

This chain uses TRBV5-6 with TRBJ2-7; possibly TRBD2 for D (6 bases). Trimming removed 6 bases at V and 0 bases at J, with 16 bases between. Germline lookup yields CDR1 SGHDT and CDR2 YYEEEE. CDR3 length equals 15 residues. The CDR3 DNA follows: TGTGCCAGCATCAATGGACTAACAACCTCCTACGAGCAGTACTTC. Protein product: CASINGLTTSYEQYF.

CDR3 in amino acids: CASSELSNEQFF. CDR3 in DNA: TGTGCCAGCAGTGAATTGAGCAATGAGCAGTTCTTC. This chain connects TRBV25-1 to TRBJ2-1; D unresolved. Looked up from germline, CDR1 is MGHDK and CDR2 is SYGVNS. Trimming pared 1 base from V and 6 bases from J, leaving 4 bases between. The CDR3 loop spans 12 amino acids.

This clone was seen just once. The rearrangement uses TRBV4-3 and TRBJ1-1; the D gene is possibly TRBD1 (5 bases). The CDR3 runs 13 residues. Germline CDR1 LGHNA, CDR2 YSLEER. V was clipped by 4 bases and J by 7 bases, with 13 bases between them. The DNA for the CDR3 is TGCGCCAGCAGCCGGGAACGACAGCTTGAAGCTTTCTTT. Protein sequence: CASSRERQLEAFF.

The J gene is TRBJ1-2, the V gene TRBV2; D is unclear. This CDR3 has 13 residues. Trimming cost V 3 bases and J 0 bases, with 5 bases left between them. Germline lookup yields CDR1 SNHLY and CDR2 FYNNEI. The DNA of the CDR3 is TGTGCCAGCAGTGATTCGGCTAACTATGGCTACACCTTC. Its translation: CASSDSANYGYTF.

The chain carries TRBV29-1 and TRBJ2-1; D is possibly TRBD2 (5 bases). Looked up from germline, CDR1 is SQVTM and CDR2 is ANQGSEA. CDR3 length equals 19 residues. With 0 bases removed from V and 2 bases from J, the gap between germline ends came to 23 bases. CDR3 in amino acids: CSVEDPALSFSGTYNEQFF. CDR3 nucleotides: TGCAGCGTTGAAGATCCGGCGTTGTCCTTTTCGGGGACCTACAATGAGCAGTTCTTC.

J is TRBJ2-7 and V is TRBV10-2, with D possibly being TRBD2 (6 bases). This CDR3 has 13 residues. Per germline, CDR1 WSHSY and CDR2 SAAADI. With 9 bases removed from V and 0 bases from J, the gap between germline ends came to 12 bases. CDR3 sequence reads: CASTRGSSYEQYF. CDR3 coding DNA: TGCGCCAGTACTCGGGGGAGCTCCTACGAGCAGTACTTC.

V gene TRBV7-2 combines with J gene TRBJ2-3; a weak D match, TRBD1 (5 bases). This CDR3 is built from 14 residues. V lost 2 bases to trimming and J lost 2 bases, with 8 bases between them. CDR1 SGHTA and CDR2 FQGNSA come from the germline V gene. This CDR3 reads CASSLLGDTDTQYF. CDR3 nucleotide sequence: TGTGCCAGCAGCTTATTAGGGGACACAGATACGCAGTATTTT.

This chain links TRBV21-1 with TRBJ1-4; TRBD1 is the table's D call, not checked against the DNA. TRBV21-1 is noted as a pseudogene. The CDR3 has 17 amino acids. The CDR3 bases are TGTGCCAGCAACCGGGACAGGTTGGTCGCAACTAATGAAAAACTGTTTTTT. This gives the protein CASNRDRLVATNEKLFF.

The chain employs TRBV4-2 and TRBJ2-2, with 9 bases identical to TRBD2. This CDR3 comprises 15 residues. With V trimmed by 4 bases and J by 7 bases, 7 bases remained unmatched. The germline V gene has CDR1 LGHNA and CDR2 YNFKEQ. The CDR3 DNA reads TGTGCCAGCAGCCTCTTAGCGGGAGCTGACGGGGAGCTGTTTTTT. This gives the protein CASSLLAGADGELFF.

This clone has only one observation. The V call is TRBV27, the J call TRBJ1-5, with 8 bases aligning to TRBD1. Germline assignment: CDR1 MNHEY and CDR2 SMNVEV (reference sequence). The CDR3 runs 14 residues. With 6 bases clipped from V and 7 bases from J, the junction kept 8 bases outside the gene matches. The CDR3 sequence: CASRRTGRDQPQHF. The CDR3 DNA is TGTGCCAGCAGGAGGACAGGGAGGGACCAGCCCCAGCATTTT.

Only one count was recorded for this clone. The rearrangement joins TRBV7-7 to TRBJ2-5; possible D gene TRBD1, 6 bases. Per germline, CDR1 SSHAT and CDR2 FNYEAQ (reference sequence). Trimming stripped 5 bases from V and 4 bases from J, with 14 bases between. The CDR3 is 14 residues long. Here the CDR3 reads CASSPGQIIETQYF. Written as DNA, the CDR3 is TGTGCCAGCAGCCCCGGACAGATAATAGAGACCCAGTACTTC.

The genes are TRBV5-4 and TRBJ2-3; weak D call: TRBD1 (6 bases). Looked up from germline, CDR1 is SGHNT and CDR2 is YYREEE (reference sequence). The CDR3 runs to 16 residues. Trimming took 0 bases from V and 1 from J, leaving 12 bases between them. The DNA of the CDR3 is TGTGCCAGCAGCTTGGACCAGGGGTCCGGCACAGATACGCAGTATTTT. Its translation: CASSLDQGSGTDTQYF. The variable domain in full, completed from reference TRBV5-4 and TRBJ2-3, reads ETGVTQSPTHLIKTRGQQVTLRCSSQSGHNTVSWYQQALGQGPQFIFQYYREEENGRGNFPPRFSGLQFPNYSSELNVNALELDDSALYLCASSLDQGSGTDTQYFGPGTRLTVL.

The V call is TRBV19, the J call TRBJ2-7; D may be TRBD1 (5 bases). CDR1 is LNHDA, CDR2 SQIVND, per germline (reference sequence). This CDR3 contains 13 residues. Trimming cost V 4 bases and J 4 bases, with 11 bases left between them. The CDR3 nucleotides are TGTGCCAGTAGTAAGACAGATCGATACGAGCAGTACTTC. Translating it yields CASSKTDRYEQYF.

The J gene is TRBJ2-7, the V gene TRBV28, with TRBD2 as a possible D gene (6 bases). The CDR3 length is 13 residues. Germline CDR1 and CDR2: MDHEN and SYDVKM. The V end lost 6 bases, the J end lost 6 bases, and 15 bases lay between the germline ends. The CDR3 coding sequence is TGTGCCAGCAGCCTGGGACTCCCACCCGAGCAGTACTTC. Protein: CASSLGLPPEQYF.

The chain uses TRBV19 and TRBJ1-1, with D tentatively TRBD1 (5 bases). The CDR3 sequence is 13 residues long. Trimming removed 3 bases at V and 5 bases at J, with 10 bases between. Germline V lookup: CDR1 LNHDA, CDR2 SQIVND (reference sequence). CDR3 sequence reads: CASSIQGWTEAFF. CDR3 sequence (DNA): TGTGCCAGTAGTATTCAGGGATGGACTGAAGCTTTCTTT.

J is TRBJ1-1 and V is TRBV9, with 7 bases fitting TRBD1. J was trimmed by 10 bases and V by 0 bases; bases with no gene match: 6. This CDR3 is built from 13 residues. CDR1 and CDR2 (germline): SGDLS, YYNGEE. CDR3 residues: CASSVGDSYVAFF. The CDR3 DNA sequence: TGTGCCAGCAGCGTAGGGGACAGTTATGTAGCTTTCTTT.

This chain links TRBV28 with TRBJ2-1; D perhaps matches TRBD2 (6 bases). Trimming took off 3 bases at V and 8 bases at J, with 8 bases between the two ends. Germline V gene sequence: CDR1 MDHEN, CDR2 SYDVKM. The CDR3 spans 12 residues. CDR3 loop: CASSLRLDEQFF. The CDR3 DNA reads as TGTGCCAGCAGTTTGAGACTAGATGAGCAGTTCTTC. The whole variable domain, filled in from reference TRBV28 and TRBJ2-1, reads DVKVTQSSRYLVKRTGEKVFLECVQDMDHENMFWYRQDPGLGLRLIYFSYDVKMKEKGDIPEGYSVSREKKERFSLILESASTNQTSMYLCASSLRLDEQFFGPGTRLTVL.

This chain uses TRBV5-8 with TRBJ2-3; 7 bases fit TRBD2. CDR1 and CDR2 (germline): SGHTS, YDEGEE. CDR3 length: 17 amino acids. V was clipped by 2 bases and J by 3 bases; unmatched bases: 12. This CDR3 is CASSLESREVLTDTQYF. In DNA form, the CDR3 reads TGTGCCAGCAGCTTAGAGTCACGGGAGGTTTTAACAGATACGCAGTATTTT.

This sequence joins TRBV2 and TRBJ2-1; 8 bases are a match to TRBD2. J lost 1 base, V lost 8 bases, and 4 bases had no gene match. The germline gives CDR1 SNHLY, CDR2 FYNNEI. The CDR3 spans 14 residues. The CDR3 reads CASRAGVSYNEQFF. CDR3 bases: TGTGCCAGCCGAGCGGGAGTGTCCTACAATGAGCAGTTCTTC.

The rearrangement uses TRBV9 and TRBJ2-2, with D unresolved. Germline V gives CDR1 SGDLS, CDR2 YYNGEE. Trimming removed 1 base at V and 6 bases at J, with 7 bases between. This CDR3 has 13 amino acids. CDR3 nucleotides: TGTGCCAGCAGCGTAAGAACTCCCGGGGAGCTGTTTTTT. Its translation is CASSVRTPGELFF.

The rearrangement uses TRBV5-1 and TRBJ2-5; D remains ambiguous. Trimming took 0 bases from V and 5 from J, leaving 14 bases between them. Germline CDR1 reads SGHRS; CDR2 reads YFSETQ. The CDR3 covers 15 residues. CDR3 bases: TGCGCCAGCAGCTTGGTGGAAAACAGTATCGAGACCCAGTACTTC. Translation gives CASSLVENSIETQYF.

This clone was detected once. The V and J genes are TRBV9 and TRBJ1-5; 7 bases are a match to TRBD1. CDR3 length: 14 residues. Germline V gene sequence: CDR1 SGDLS, CDR2 YYNGEE. Unmatched junction bases numbered 4, after V lost 3 bases and J lost 4 bases. CDR3 residues: CASSGTGRNQPQHF. The CDR3 DNA reads as TGTGCCAGCAGCGGGACAGGCCGGAATCAGCCCCAGCATTTT.

This rearrangement joins TRBV11-2 to TRBJ2-5; D unresolved. Per the germline V gene, CDR1 is SGHAT and CDR2 is FQNNGV. The germline V and J ends were trimmed by 3 bases and 3 bases, with 8 bases remaining between them. The CDR3 length is 13 residues. The CDR3, as DNA: TGTGCCAGCAGCTTTGACACCAAAGAGACCCAGTACTTC. Residues: CASSFDTKETQYF.

The chain is built from TRBV21-1 and TRBJ1-1. TRBV21-1 is deemed a pseudogene. The CDR3 has 18 amino acids. The CDR3 DNA reads as TGTGCCAGCAGCAAGGAGGGGATTCTTGGCGGAAGGGCCTTGGAAGCTTTCTTT. Translation gives CASSKEGILGGRALEAFF.